This T cell receptor beta chain was sequenced in a study of cytomegalovirus exposure and HLA in healthy donors. The PCR employed 60 Vbeta primers together with 13 Jbeta primers. TCRdb's copy holds only in-frame clones and misses some; the assay was immunoSEQ multiplex PCR. This sample's table has some 60,000 clones. The J segment lost 1 base and the V segment lost 7 bases, leaving 4 bases of the junction unmatched. Germline lookup yields CDR1 SQVTM and CDR2 ANQGSEA. This CDR3 is built from 13 residues. The TCR sequence derives from a man aged 25-45 years in good health and CMV-seropositive. Sequencing was carried out using PBMCs. The chain has TRBV29-1 and TRBJ2-7, with TRBD1 matching 10 bases. DNA of the CDR3: TGCAGCGCTTGGACAGGGGGGTCCTACGAGCAGTACTTC. Amino acid sequence: CSAWTGGSYEQYF.